Presented here are 24 T cell receptor beta chains from one specimen sequenced in a study of T cells expressing NK-cell markers. For each CDR3 protein, TCRdb gives one entry from its re-call of the 5' RACE reads, without DNA. This specimen shows about 260,000 distinct CDR3 sequences; the ten leading clones hold around 0.42%. The sequenced sample consisted of blood T cells: a sorted CD56 or NKG2C T cell subset, CD4+ or CD8+ T cells, or bulk PBMC T cells (not recorded which). All receptors derive from a man between 18 and 29 years old in good health.

This chain connects TRBV20-1 to TRBJ2-7; the TRBD1 assignment by TCRdb is unverifiable without DNA. The CDR3 consists of 15 residues. The germline CDR1 and CDR2 sequences are DFQATT and SNEGSKA (reference sequence). CDR3: CSASRPGQVFHEQYF.

The CDR3 loop is CASSRDRMRNGYTF. J is TRBJ1-2 and V is TRBV4-1. This CDR3 comprises 14 residues. The germline CDR1 and CDR2 sequences are MGHRA and YSYEKL.

The chain combines TRBV11-3 with TRBJ2-1. CDR1 and CDR2 (germline): SGHNT, YENEEA. The CDR3 has 14 amino acids. This chain's CDR3 is CASSFTGGTNEQFF.

The rearrangement uses TRBV5-1 and TRBJ2-7; TCRdb designates TRBD2, a call that cannot be tested without DNA. This CDR3 region has 17 residues. CDR1 SGHRS and CDR2 YFSETQ come from the germline V gene. The CDR3 sequence is CASSFKGSQPSLDEQYF.

The V and J genes are TRBV20-1 and TRBJ2-3; TCRdb calls TRBD1, which cannot be checked without DNA. Germline V gene data show CDR1 as DFQATT and CDR2 as SNEGSKA (reference sequence). CDR3 size: 15 residues. The CDR3 region is CSALTGTGGTDTQYF.

The genes are TRBV28 and TRBJ2-1; TCRdb calls TRBD2, which cannot be checked without DNA. The germline V gene has CDR1 MDHEN and CDR2 SYDVKM. This CDR3 comprises 16 residues. The CDR3 here is CASSSGDLGPYNEQFF. Full variable domain (missing parts from reference TRBV28 and TRBJ2-1): DVKVTQSSRYLVKRTGEKVFLECVQDMDHENMFWYRQDPGLGLRLIYFSYDVKMKEKGDIPEGYSVSREKKERFSLILESASTNQTSMYLCASSSGDLGPYNEQFFGPGTRLTVL.

This chain uses TRBV12-3 or TRBV12-4 with TRBJ2-5; TCRdb calls TRBD2, which cannot be checked without DNA. CDR3 length: 16 amino acids. The CDR3 protein is CASRPGLAVIQETQYF.

The chain has TRBV7-2 and TRBJ2-2; the D call of TRBD2 rests on TCRdb alone, since no DNA is present to check it. The CDR3 covers 17 residues. Per the germline V gene, CDR1 is SGHTA and CDR2 is FQGNSA. The chain's CDR3 is CASSQIAAGPATGELFF.

The rearrangement uses TRBV7-7 and TRBJ2-5; TCRdb lists TRBD2, though no DNA is available to test this call. Germline V gene data show CDR1 as SSHAT and CDR2 as FNYEAQ (reference sequence). This CDR3 contains 16 residues. CDR3 sequence reads: CASSPDGTSGVETQYF.

J is TRBJ2-2 and V is TRBV9; TCRdb picks TRBD2, but there is no DNA to check that call. The germline V gene has CDR1 SGDLS and CDR2 YYNGEE. This CDR3 spans 17 amino acids. CDR3: CASPSGLAGGRTGELFF.

The chain is built from TRBV7-6 and TRBJ1-4; the D call of TRBD1 rests on TCRdb alone, since no DNA is present to check it. Per germline, CDR1 SGHVS and CDR2 FNYEAQ. The CDR3 covers 17 residues. This CDR3 reads CASSSGTGVATNEKLFF.

This sequence joins TRBV7-8 and TRBJ1-1. This CDR3 region has 14 residues. Germline CDR1 SGHVS, CDR2 FQNEAQ. The CDR3 here is CASSQRVRSAEAFF.

The rearrangement uses TRBV5-1 and TRBJ2-1; the TCRdb call, TRBD1, lacks DNA for checking. Per the germline V gene, CDR1 is SGHRS and CDR2 is YFSETQ. This CDR3 spans 12 amino acids. CDR3 region: CASSLAQEGEFF.

The genes are TRBV14 and TRBJ2-1; without DNA, the TCRdb call of TRBD1 cannot be checked. The CDR3 has 15 amino acids. In germline, CDR1 is SGHDN, CDR2 FVKESK. This chain's CDR3 is CASSQETGSTLEQFF.

This chain connects TRBV6-5 to TRBJ2-3; TCRdb's assignment of TRBD1 cannot be checked, as there is no DNA. CDR1 and CDR2 (germline): MNHEY, SVGAGI. The CDR3 sequence is 18 residues long. The CDR3 protein is CASSYLARGGTSTDTQYF.

The chain links TRBV18 to TRBJ2-5. This CDR3 comprises 13 residues. Per the germline V gene, CDR1 is KGHSH and CDR2 is LQKENI. The CDR3 spells CASSRPGLETQYF.

The chain uses TRBV5-1 and TRBJ2-3; as DNA is missing, the TRBD2 call by TCRdb cannot be tested. The germline V gene encodes CDR1 SGHRS and CDR2 YFSETQ. The CDR3 totals 14 residues. The CDR3: CASSRSGSTDTQYF. The full variable domain, completed using reference TRBV5-1 and TRBJ2-3, is KAGVTQTPRYLIKTRGQQVTLSCSPISGHRSVSWYQQTPGQGLQFLFEYFSETQRNKGNFPGRFSGRQFSNSRSEMNVSTLELGDSALYLCASSRSGSTDTQYFGPGTRLTVL.

This chain connects TRBV29-1 to TRBJ2-5; lacking DNA, the TRBD2 call made by TCRdb goes unchecked. There are 15 residues in the CDR3. CDR1 is SQVTM, CDR2 ANQGSEA, per germline. The CDR3 is CSVDITGLARETQYF.

The chain employs TRBV20-1 and TRBJ2-3; TCRdb's D call, TRBD1, is unchecked because there is no DNA. CDR3 length: 12 residues. The germline V gene encodes CDR1 DFQATT and CDR2 SNEGSKA (reference sequence). This chain's CDR3 is CSGGTRGDTQYF.

The CDR3 sequence: CASQGDQETQYF. The V gene is TRBV10-3, the J gene TRBJ2-5. Germline lookup yields CDR1 ENHRY and CDR2 SYGVKD. The CDR3 contains 12 residues.

This chain uses TRBV5-1 with TRBJ2-1; TCRdb names TRBD2, which stays unverified in the absence of DNA. Germline loops: CDR1 SGHRS, CDR2 YFSETQ. This CDR3 spans 14 amino acids. Here the CDR3 reads CASTSGGVKNEQFF.

The rearrangement links TRBV12-3 or TRBV12-4 to TRBJ2-1; lacking DNA, the TRBD1 call made by TCRdb goes unchecked. This CDR3 is 15 amino acids long. The CDR3 loop reads CASSLMAGDYNEQFF.

The V and J genes are TRBV4-3 and TRBJ2-1; TCRdb indicates TRBD1, and absent DNA this call remains unverified. This CDR3 contains 16 residues. CDR1 is LGHNA, CDR2 YSLEER, per germline. The CDR3 loop is CASSRGQGSYYNEQFF.

The rearrangement links TRBV12-3 or TRBV12-4 to TRBJ2-1; TCRdb picks TRBD2, but there is no DNA to check that call. The CDR3 spans 14 residues. CDR3 loop: CASSYGLNYNEQFF.